The 25 T cell receptor beta chains below were found in one sample sequenced in a study of blood T cell repertoires in COVID-19. Data came from immunoSEQ multiplex PCR; TCRdb stores just in-frame clones and leaves some out. This sample has a few hundred thousand clones, with roughly 90% found just once. The specimen sequenced was PBMCs or T cells enriched from blood (not recorded which). These receptor sequences come from a woman younger than 45 who had recovered from COVID-19.

This clone has just one count. The J gene is TRBJ1-2, the V gene TRBV28; D perhaps matches TRBD1 (5 bases). The length of the CDR3 is 14 residues. Germline V gives CDR1 MDHEN, CDR2 SYDVKM. Trimming removed 6 bases at V and 4 bases at J, with 15 bases between. In nucleotides, the CDR3 is TGTGCCAGCAGGAACCCGGCCGGGGGCTATGGCTACACCTTC. Protein sequence: CASRNPAGGYGYTF.

V is TRBV5-1 and J is TRBJ1-2; 9 bases agree with TRBD1. Germline V gene data show CDR1 as SGHRS and CDR2 as YFSETQ. V shed 0 bases and J 7 bases; nucleotides not matched to a gene: 10. The CDR3 is 16 residues long. The CDR3 here is CASSLAGRTGEFGYTF. CDR3 DNA sequence: TGCGCCAGCAGCTTGGCCGGTAGGACAGGGGAATTTGGCTACACCTTC.

This rearrangement joins TRBV27 to TRBJ1-4, with D possibly TRBD1 on 6 matching bases. V gave up 4 bases and J gave up 5 bases, with 17 bases separating them. The V gene's germline CDR1 is MNHEY and CDR2 SMNVEV (reference sequence). CDR3 size: 16 residues. CDR3: CASSSPSTGLNEKLFF. CDR3 sequence (DNA): TGTGCCAGCAGTTCTCCGTCGACAGGTTTAAATGAAAAACTGTTTTTT.

Only one count was recorded for this clone. This chain connects TRBV27 to TRBJ1-1; D is ambiguous. V lost 3 bases and J lost 7, with 21 bases in between. CDR3 length equals 16 residues. Germline loops: CDR1 MNHEY, CDR2 SMNVEV (reference sequence). The CDR3 region is CASSFLMTFSGDEAFF. In DNA form, the CDR3 reads TGTGCCAGCAGTTTTCTTATGACATTCTCCGGGGATGAAGCTTTCTTT.

V gene TRBV19 combines with J gene TRBJ2-7; a weak D match, TRBD1 (6 bases). V was cut by 6 bases and J by 2 bases, with 14 bases left in between. The CDR3 covers 14 residues. Germline assignment: CDR1 LNHDA and CDR2 SQIVND (reference sequence). The CDR3 reads CASSAQQGTYEQYF. CDR3 coding DNA: TGTGCCAGTAGCGCCCAACAGGGTACCTACGAGCAGTACTTC.

The rearrangement uses TRBV28 and TRBJ1-3; 8 bases line up with TRBD1. V shed 7 bases, J shed 2 bases, and the junction held 4 bases outside the gene matches. The CDR3 covers 14 residues. Germline loops: CDR1 MDHEN, CDR2 SYDVKM. CDR3 sequence: CASTPQGAGNTIYF. Written as DNA, the CDR3 is TGTGCCAGCACCCCACAGGGGGCTGGAAACACCATATATTTT.

The V call is TRBV28, the J call TRBJ1-1; 7 bases are shared with TRBD1. CDR3 length equals 14 residues. Germline V CDR1 and CDR2: MDHEN, SYDVKM. V lost 2 bases, J lost 0 bases, and 0 bases stayed unmatched. CDR3 protein: CASSLGTVNTEAFF. Written as DNA, the CDR3 is TGTGCCAGCAGTTTAGGGACAGTGAACACTGAAGCTTTCTTT.

The sample holds one count of this clone. The chain carries TRBV5-1 and TRBJ1-1; possibly TRBD1 for D (5 bases). There are 15 residues in the CDR3. Trimming stripped 4 bases from V and 5 bases from J, with 18 bases between. From germline, CDR1 is SGHRS and CDR2 YFSETQ. The CDR3 protein is CASSPRGYGGTEAFF. The CDR3 DNA is TGCGCCAGCAGCCCCCGGGGGTATGGGGGAACTGAAGCTTTCTTT. Looking up the rest from reference TRBV5-1 and TRBJ1-1 gives the full variable domain: KAGVTQTPRYLIKTRGQQVTLSCSPISGHRSVSWYQQTPGQGLQFLFEYFSETQRNKGNFPGRFSGRQFSNSRSEMNVSTLELGDSALYLCASSPRGYGGTEAFFGQGTRLTVV.

The chain uses TRBV21-1 and TRBJ2-7; TRBD1 is taken as the D call from the table, unchecked against the DNA. TRBV21-1 corresponds to a pseudogene. This CDR3 is 17 amino acids long. CDR3 bases: TGTGCCAGCAGTCTCGGGGGCCGGGACAGGGAGTCCTACGAGCAGTACTTC. Its translation is CASSLGGRDRESYEQYF.

The chain links TRBV7-2 to TRBJ2-7; tentative D call: TRBD1 (5 bases). CDR3 length: 14 amino acids. With 3 bases removed from V and 4 bases from J, the gap between germline ends came to 13 bases. The germline CDR1 and CDR2 sequences are SGHTA and FQGNSA. CDR3 nucleotide sequence: TGTGCCAGCAGCTTTTCCCAACAGGATTACGAGCAGTACTTC. Amino acid sequence: CASSFSQQDYEQYF.

The V call is TRBV27, the J call TRBJ2-1; 10 bases fit TRBD2. There are 16 residues in the CDR3. J lost 5 bases, V lost 0 bases, and 4 bases had no gene match. CDR1 and CDR2 from the germline V gene are MNHEY and SMNVEV (reference sequence). The CDR3 region has the DNA TGTGCCAGCAGTTTATCAGCGGGGGGGCCTAACAATGAGCAGTTCTTC. As protein: CASSLSAGGPNNEQFF.

A remark on this clone: The sample carries other DNA sequences with the same CDR3. The V gene is TRBV5-4, the J gene TRBJ1-2, with 10 bases matching TRBD1. The CDR3 length is 15 residues. Germline CDR1 and CDR2: SGHNT and YYREEE (reference sequence). J lost 3 bases, V lost 3 bases, and 5 bases had no gene match. CDR3 DNA sequence: TGTGCCAGCAGCTCGAGGACAGGGGGGGACTATGGCTACACCTTC. As protein: CASSSRTGGDYGYTF. Full variable domain (missing parts from reference TRBV5-4 and TRBJ1-2): ETGVTQSPTHLIKTRGQQVTLRCSSQSGHNTVSWYQQALGQGPQFIFQYYREEENGRGNFPPRFSGLQFPNYSSELNVNALELDDSALYLCASSSRTGGDYGYTFGSGTRLTVV.

The rearrangement uses TRBV29-1 and TRBJ1-2; D is unresolved. With 3 bases removed from V and 3 bases from J, the gap between germline ends came to 17 bases. This CDR3 has 15 amino acids. From germline, CDR1 is SQVTM and CDR2 ANQGSEA. The DNA of the CDR3 is TGCAGCGTTGACCCTAAGCGGGGTCGAGACTATGGCTACACCTTC. This codes for CSVDPKRGRDYGYTF.

The chain couples TRBV5-6 to TRBJ2-2; tentative D call: TRBD2 (5 bases). V was pared by 0 bases and J by 3 bases, with 9 bases between. The CDR3 is made up of 15 amino acids. Per germline, CDR1 SGHDT and CDR2 YYEEEE. The CDR3 is CASSLGGIHTGELFF. DNA for the CDR3: TGTGCCAGCAGCTTGGGAGGGATTCACACCGGGGAGCTGTTTTTT.

This chain uses TRBV29-1 with TRBJ1-1, with D unclear. This CDR3 spans 12 amino acids. Per germline, CDR1 SQVTM and CDR2 ANQGSEA. Trimming shortened V by 7 bases and J by 1 base, and 10 bases separated the two germline ends. This CDR3 is CSAMGPNTEAFF. The CDR3 coding sequence is TGCAGCGCAATGGGCCCGAACACTGAAGCTTTCTTT.

The gene calls are TRBV29-1 and TRBJ2-1, with 10 bases aligning to TRBD2. The V gene's germline CDR1 is SQVTM and CDR2 ANQGSEA. With 5 bases clipped from V and 5 bases from J, the junction kept 3 bases outside the gene matches. The CDR3 is 13 residues long. In nucleotides, the CDR3 is TGCAGCGTTAGCGGGGGGGCGGACAATGAGCAGTTCTTC. It is translated as CSVSGGADNEQFF.

V and J are TRBV7-2 and TRBJ1-6; no clear D gene. CDR1 and CDR2 (germline): SGHTA, FQGNSA. There are 17 residues in the CDR3. Trimming shortened V by 5 bases and J by 12 bases, and 26 bases separated the two germline ends. The CDR3 DNA sequence: TGTGCCAGCAGCCGGAGCAGCACTTCGGGATCGGGCAAACCCCTCCACTTT. Translating it yields CASSRSSTSGSGKPLHF.

The chain couples TRBV4-1 to TRBJ2-7, with a possible D match to TRBD2 (6 bases). The germline gives CDR1 MGHRA, CDR2 YSYEKL. The CDR3 contains 15 residues. V dropped 6 bases and J dropped 2 bases, with 17 bases sitting between them. The CDR3, as DNA: TGCGCCAGCAGTGTTAGGACCGGGACTCCCTACGAGCAGTACTTC. Translated, it gives CASSVRTGTPYEQYF.

This chain uses TRBV28 with TRBJ1-2; a possible D gene is TRBD1 (6 bases). The CDR3 covers 16 residues. Germline-derived CDR1 and CDR2 are MDHEN and SYDVKM. The V and J ends lost 8 bases and 1 base respectively, with 20 bases between them. The CDR3 sequence: CASLRTGTLINYGYTF. Written as DNA, the CDR3 is TGTGCCAGCCTTAGGACCGGGACACTTATTAACTATGGCTACACCTTC.

The rearrangement links TRBV7-8 to TRBJ2-5, with TRBD2 identical over 8 bases. Trimming took 1 base from V and 5 from J; bases not matched to a gene: 6. The CDR3 runs to 15 residues. Germline CDR1 is SGHVS and CDR2 is FQNEAQ. This CDR3 is CASSLVGSSGETQYF. The CDR3, as DNA: TGTGCCAGCAGCTTAGTTGGTTCTAGCGGGGAGACCCAGTACTTC.

A single count supports this clone. The J gene is TRBJ1-2, the V gene TRBV5-4; TRBD1 matches 8 bases. CDR1 SGHNT and CDR2 YYREEE come from the germline V gene (reference sequence). The V and J ends lost 3 bases and 4 bases, in that order; junction bases with no gene match: 5. The CDR3 sequence is 14 residues long. This CDR3 reads CASSSAGTGYGYTF. In nucleotides, the CDR3 is TGTGCCAGCAGCTCAGCCGGGACAGGCTATGGCTACACCTTC.

The rearrangement links TRBV21-1 to TRBJ2-1; TRBD1, the table's D call, lacks a check against the DNA. TRBV21-1 is an annotated pseudogene. The CDR3 sequence is 21 residues long. The CDR3 nucleotides read TGTGCCAGCAGCAAAGGTGGGGATGGAGACAGGGTAAAATGGGGTTACAATGAGCAGTTCTTC. Its protein product is CASSKGGDGDRVKWGYNEQFF.

The chain carries TRBV7-9 and TRBJ2-7; TRBD1 matches at 7 bases. Germline V gene lookup returns CDR1 SEHNR and CDR2 FQNEAQ (reference sequence). The CDR3 runs to 16 residues. Losses at the gene ends were 2 bases for V and 0 bases for J; bases not matched to a gene: 7. The CDR3 nucleotides read TGTGCCAGCAGCTTAAAGACAGGGAGAAGCTCCTACGAGCAGTACTTC. Its translation: CASSLKTGRSSYEQYF.

The CDR3 sequence: CAISASGTGNTDTQYF. The CDR3 nucleotides are TGTGCCATCAGTGCCTCCGGGACAGGGAACACAGATACGCAGTATTTT. The chain joins TRBV10-3 to TRBJ2-3, with 9 bases identical to TRBD1. The trim removed 4 bases at V and 2 bases at J, leaving 7 bases unmatched. Germline lookup yields CDR1 ENHRY and CDR2 SYGVKD. This CDR3 has 16 residues.

The chain recombines TRBV11-3 with TRBJ2-2; 7 nucleotides align to TRBD2. The ends lost 4 bases at V and 6 bases at J; junction bases unmatched: 8. This CDR3 region has 15 residues. Germline CDR1 and CDR2: SGHNT and YENEEA. CDR3 bases: TGTGCCAGCAGCTCGGAAGCGGGGCTCGCCGGGGAGCTGTTTTTT. Its protein product is CASSSEAGLAGELFF.